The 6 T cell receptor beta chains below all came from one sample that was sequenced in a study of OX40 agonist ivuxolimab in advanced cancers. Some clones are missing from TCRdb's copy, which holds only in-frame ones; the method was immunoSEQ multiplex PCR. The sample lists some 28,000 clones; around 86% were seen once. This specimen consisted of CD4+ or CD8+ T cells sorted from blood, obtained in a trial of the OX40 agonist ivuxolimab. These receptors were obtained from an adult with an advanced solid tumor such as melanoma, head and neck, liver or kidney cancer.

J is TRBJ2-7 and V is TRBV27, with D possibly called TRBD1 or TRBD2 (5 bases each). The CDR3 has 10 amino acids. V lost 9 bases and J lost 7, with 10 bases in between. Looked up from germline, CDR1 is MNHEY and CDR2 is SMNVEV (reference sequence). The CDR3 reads CASGGYEQYF. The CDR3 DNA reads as TGTGCCAGTGGGGGTTATGAGCAGTACTTC.

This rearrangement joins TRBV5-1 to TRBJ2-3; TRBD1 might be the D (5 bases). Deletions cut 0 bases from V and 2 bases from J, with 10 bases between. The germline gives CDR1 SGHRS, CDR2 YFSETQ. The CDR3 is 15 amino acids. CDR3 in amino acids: CASSLVTGITDTQYF. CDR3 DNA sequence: TGCGCCAGCAGCTTGGTAACAGGAATCACAGATACGCAGTATTTT. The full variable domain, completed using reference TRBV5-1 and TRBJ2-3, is KAGVTQTPRYLIKTRGQQVTLSCSPISGHRSVSWYQQTPGQGLQFLFEYFSETQRNKGNFPGRFSGRQFSNSRSEMNVSTLELGDSALYLCASSLVTGITDTQYFGPGTRLTVL.

In nucleotides, the CDR3 is TGTGCCAGCAGCGCGGGACAGGGAGAGTCCTACGAGCAGTACTTC. Its translation: CASSAGQGESYEQYF. The V gene is TRBV7-9, the J gene TRBJ2-7; the match to TRBD1 covers 9 bases. This CDR3 contains 15 residues. Germline CDR1 is SEHNR and CDR2 is FQNEAQ (reference sequence). Trimming removed 5 bases from V and 1 base from J; junction bases left unmatched: 6. The full variable domain, in which reference TRBV7-9 and TRBJ2-7 provide the parts outside the CDR3, is DTGVSQNPRHKITKRGQNVTFRCDPISEHNRLYWYRQTLGQGPEFLTYFQNEAQLEKSRLLSDRFSAERPKGSFSTLEIQRTEQGDSAMYLCASSAGQGESYEQYFGPGTRLTVT.

The CDR3 spells CASSPGTSVEQYF. CDR3 sequence (DNA): TGTGCCAGCAGCCCCGGGACTAGCGTTGAGCAGTACTTC. The chain uses TRBV4-2 and TRBJ2-7; 10 nucleotides align to TRBD2. The CDR3 runs to 13 residues. Germline CDR1 and CDR2: LGHNA and YNFKEQ. The V and J ends lost 4 bases and 7 bases, in that order; junction bases with no gene match: 4.

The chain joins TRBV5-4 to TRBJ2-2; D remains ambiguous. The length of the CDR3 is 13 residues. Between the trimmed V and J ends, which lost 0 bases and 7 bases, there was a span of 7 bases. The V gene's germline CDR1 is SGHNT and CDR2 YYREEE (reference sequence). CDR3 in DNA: TGTGCCAGCAGCTTGGAGGTCGGCGGGGAGCTGTTTTTT. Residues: CASSLEVGGELFF.

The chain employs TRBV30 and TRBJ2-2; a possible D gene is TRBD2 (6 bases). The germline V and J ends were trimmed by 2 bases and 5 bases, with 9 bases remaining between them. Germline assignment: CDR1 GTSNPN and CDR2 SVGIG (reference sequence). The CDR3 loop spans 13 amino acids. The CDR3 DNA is TGTGCCTGGAGTCTGGGGGGTACCGGGGAGCTGTTTTTT. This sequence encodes CAWSLGGTGELFF.